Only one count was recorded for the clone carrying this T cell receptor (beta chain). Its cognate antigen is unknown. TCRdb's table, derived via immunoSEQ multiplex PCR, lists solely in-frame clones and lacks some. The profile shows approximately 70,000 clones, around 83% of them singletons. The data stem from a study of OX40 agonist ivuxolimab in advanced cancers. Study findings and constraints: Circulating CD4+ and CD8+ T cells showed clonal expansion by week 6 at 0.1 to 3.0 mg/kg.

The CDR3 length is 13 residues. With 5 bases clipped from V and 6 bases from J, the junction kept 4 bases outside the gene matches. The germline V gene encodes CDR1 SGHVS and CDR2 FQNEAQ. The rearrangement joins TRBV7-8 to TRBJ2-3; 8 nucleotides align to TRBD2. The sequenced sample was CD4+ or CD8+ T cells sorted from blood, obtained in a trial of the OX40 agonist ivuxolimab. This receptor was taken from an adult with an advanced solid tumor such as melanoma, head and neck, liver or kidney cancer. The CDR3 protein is CASSPRGGDTQYF. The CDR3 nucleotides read TGTGCCAGCAGCCCACGGGGGGGCGATACGCAGTATTTT.